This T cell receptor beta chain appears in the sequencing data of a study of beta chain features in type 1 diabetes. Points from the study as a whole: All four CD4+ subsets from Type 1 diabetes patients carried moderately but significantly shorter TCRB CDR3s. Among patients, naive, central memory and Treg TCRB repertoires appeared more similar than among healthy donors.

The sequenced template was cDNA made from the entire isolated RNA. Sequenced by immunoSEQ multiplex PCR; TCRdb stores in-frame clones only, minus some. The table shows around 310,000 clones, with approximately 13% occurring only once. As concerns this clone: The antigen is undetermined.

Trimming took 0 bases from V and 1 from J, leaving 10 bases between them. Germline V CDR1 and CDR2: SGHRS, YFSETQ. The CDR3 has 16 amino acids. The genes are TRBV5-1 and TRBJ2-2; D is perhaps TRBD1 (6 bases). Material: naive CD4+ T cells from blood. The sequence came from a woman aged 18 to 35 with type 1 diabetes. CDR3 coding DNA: TGCGCCAGCAGCTTGGGTGGGACACAGAACACCGGGGAGCTGTTTTTT. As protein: CASSLGGTQNTGELFF.